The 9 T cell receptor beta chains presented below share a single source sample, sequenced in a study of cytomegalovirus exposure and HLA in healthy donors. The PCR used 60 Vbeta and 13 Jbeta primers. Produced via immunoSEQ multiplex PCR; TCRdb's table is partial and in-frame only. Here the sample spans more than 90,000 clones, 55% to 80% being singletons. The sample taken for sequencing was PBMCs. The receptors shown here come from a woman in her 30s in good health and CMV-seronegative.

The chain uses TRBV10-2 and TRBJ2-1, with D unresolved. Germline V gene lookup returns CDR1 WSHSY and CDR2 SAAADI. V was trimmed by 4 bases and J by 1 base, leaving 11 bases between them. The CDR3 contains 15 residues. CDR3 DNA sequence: TGCGCCAGCAGTGCTCTGCTAGGTTCCTACAATGAGCAGTTCTTC. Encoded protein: CASSALLGSYNEQFF.

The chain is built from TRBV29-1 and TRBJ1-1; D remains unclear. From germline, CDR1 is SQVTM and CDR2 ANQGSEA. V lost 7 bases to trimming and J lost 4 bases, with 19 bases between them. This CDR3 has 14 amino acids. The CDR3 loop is CSATPPSRGTEAFF. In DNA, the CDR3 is TGCAGCGCCACCCCCCCCTCACGGGGCACTGAAGCTTTCTTT.

The CDR3 spells CASRPRLAGEGKTQYF. The CDR3 DNA is TGTGCCAGCAGACCCCGACTAGCGGGAGAAGGAAAGACCCAGTACTTC. The V gene is TRBV7-8, the J gene TRBJ2-5; the match to TRBD2 covers 12 bases. Germline-derived CDR1 and CDR2 are SGHVS and FQNEAQ. The V gene end was trimmed by 6 bases and the J gene end by 6 bases; junction bases not matched to a gene: 11. The CDR3 is 16 residues long.

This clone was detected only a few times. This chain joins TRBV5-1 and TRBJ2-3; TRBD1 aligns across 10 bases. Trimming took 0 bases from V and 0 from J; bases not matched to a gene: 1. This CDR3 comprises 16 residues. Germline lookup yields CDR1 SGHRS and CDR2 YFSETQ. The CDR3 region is CASSLGDRGSTDTQYF. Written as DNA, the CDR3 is TGCGCCAGCAGCTTGGGGGACAGGGGTAGCACAGATACGCAGTATTTT.

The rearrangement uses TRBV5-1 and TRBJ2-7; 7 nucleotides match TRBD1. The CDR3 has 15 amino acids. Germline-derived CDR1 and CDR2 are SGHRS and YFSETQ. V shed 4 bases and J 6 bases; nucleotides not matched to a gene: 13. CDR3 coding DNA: TGCGCCAGCAGCAGCCGAGGGGGCGCATCAGGCGAGCAGTACTTC. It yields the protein CASSSRGGASGEQYF.

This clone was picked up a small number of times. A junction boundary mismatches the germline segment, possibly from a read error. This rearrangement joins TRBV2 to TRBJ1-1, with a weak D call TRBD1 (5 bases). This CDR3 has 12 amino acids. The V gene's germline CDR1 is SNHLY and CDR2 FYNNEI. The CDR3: CAASRAIPEAFF. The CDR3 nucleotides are TGTGCCGCATCCAGGGCAATCCCTGAGGCTTTCTTT.

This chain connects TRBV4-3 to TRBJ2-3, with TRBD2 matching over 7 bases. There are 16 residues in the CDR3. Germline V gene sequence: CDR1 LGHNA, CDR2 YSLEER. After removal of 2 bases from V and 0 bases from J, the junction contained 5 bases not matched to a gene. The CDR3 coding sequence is TGCGCCAGCAGCCAATTAGCGGGTAGTAGCACAGATACGCAGTATTTT. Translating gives CASSQLAGSSTDTQYF.

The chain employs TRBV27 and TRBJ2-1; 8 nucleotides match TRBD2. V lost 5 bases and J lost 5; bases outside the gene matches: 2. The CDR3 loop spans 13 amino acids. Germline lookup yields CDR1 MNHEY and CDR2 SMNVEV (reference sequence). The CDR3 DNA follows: TGTGCCAGCAGTCCGGGACTAGACAATGAGCAGTTCTTC. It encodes CASSPGLDNEQFF.

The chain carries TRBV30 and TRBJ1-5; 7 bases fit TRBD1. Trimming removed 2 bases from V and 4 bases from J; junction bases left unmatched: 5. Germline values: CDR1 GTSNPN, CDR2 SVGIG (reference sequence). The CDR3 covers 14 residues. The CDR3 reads CAWSSDRENQPQHF. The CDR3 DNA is TGTGCCTGGAGTAGCGACAGGGAAAATCAGCCCCAGCATTTT.